Presented here are 6 T cell receptor beta chains from one specimen sequenced in a study of beta chain features in type 1 diabetes. Reverse transcribing all isolated RNA meant expressed TCRB transcripts were sequenced. Measured with immunoSEQ multiplex PCR; TCRdb has only the in-frame clones, and not every one. The table shows fewer than 250,000 clones, with roughly an eighth occurring only once. The sample consisted of naive CD4+ T cells from blood. Every receptor here comes from a woman aged 40-49 years in good health.

This clone has just a few counts. The CDR3 DNA follows: TGTGCCAGCAGTGAATTAGCGGGGTCGCTGGAGACCCAGTACTTC. Protein sequence: CASSELAGSLETQYF. This chain links TRBV6-1 with TRBJ2-5; 8 positions match TRBD2. This CDR3 is 15 amino acids long. Looked up from germline, CDR1 is MNHNS and CDR2 is SASEGT. V lost 2 bases and J lost 5; bases outside the gene matches: 7.

This clone was counted only a few times. The gene calls are TRBV7-8 and TRBJ2-7; a possible D gene is TRBD2 (5 bases). Germline CDR1 reads SGHVS; CDR2 reads FQNEAQ. The CDR3 spans 17 residues. V dropped 5 bases and J dropped 3 bases, with 23 bases sitting between them. CDR3 DNA: TGTGCCAGCAGCCCAAGGCGGGTTGGGCTAACTAGCTACGAGCAGTACTTC. Translating it yields CASSPRRVGLTSYEQYF.

The chain carries TRBV5-1 and TRBJ1-6; the D is unclear. Trimming took 4 bases from V and 8 from J, leaving 16 bases between them. There are 15 residues in the CDR3. CDR1 and CDR2 from the germline V gene are SGHRS and YFSETQ. The CDR3 region has the DNA TGCGCCAGCAGCGAACAGAGTGGCTGGGATTCACCCCTCCACTTT. Translating gives CASSEQSGWDSPLHF.

This clone was observed a few times. The J gene is TRBJ2-4, the V gene TRBV6-5, with a weak D call TRBD2 (5 bases). The germline CDR1 and CDR2 sequences are MNHEY and SVGAGI. Trimming removed 6 bases at V and 3 bases at J, with 15 bases between. CDR3 length: 15 amino acids. The CDR3 protein is CASSPDGVVKNIQYF. The DNA for the CDR3 is TGTGCCAGCAGCCCCGACGGGGTGGTCAAAAACATTCAGTACTTC.

This clone was counted only a few times. The chain is built from TRBV5-4 and TRBJ2-1, with 12 nucleotides matching TRBD1. The CDR3 sequence is 15 residues long. Germline V gene data show CDR1 as SGHNT and CDR2 as YYREEE (reference sequence). V trimming: 4 bases; J trimming: 6 bases; junction bases outside the gene matches: 5. As DNA, the CDR3 is TGTGCCAGCAGCGCCCGGGACAGGGGGCCCAATGAGCAGTTCTTC. Encoded protein: CASSARDRGPNEQFF.

The chain recombines TRBV5-4 with TRBJ1-1, with D possibly TRBD1 on 6 matching bases. This CDR3 is 18 amino acids long. The V end was cut by 6 bases, the J end by 3 bases, with 27 bases between. CDR1 is SGHNT and CDR2 is YYREEE in the germline V gene (reference sequence). For the CDR3, the DNA is TGTGCCAGCACCACCCCTAGGGCAGGGGATGTGTGGGACACTGAAGCTTTCTTT. Protein: CASTTPRAGDVWDTEAFF.